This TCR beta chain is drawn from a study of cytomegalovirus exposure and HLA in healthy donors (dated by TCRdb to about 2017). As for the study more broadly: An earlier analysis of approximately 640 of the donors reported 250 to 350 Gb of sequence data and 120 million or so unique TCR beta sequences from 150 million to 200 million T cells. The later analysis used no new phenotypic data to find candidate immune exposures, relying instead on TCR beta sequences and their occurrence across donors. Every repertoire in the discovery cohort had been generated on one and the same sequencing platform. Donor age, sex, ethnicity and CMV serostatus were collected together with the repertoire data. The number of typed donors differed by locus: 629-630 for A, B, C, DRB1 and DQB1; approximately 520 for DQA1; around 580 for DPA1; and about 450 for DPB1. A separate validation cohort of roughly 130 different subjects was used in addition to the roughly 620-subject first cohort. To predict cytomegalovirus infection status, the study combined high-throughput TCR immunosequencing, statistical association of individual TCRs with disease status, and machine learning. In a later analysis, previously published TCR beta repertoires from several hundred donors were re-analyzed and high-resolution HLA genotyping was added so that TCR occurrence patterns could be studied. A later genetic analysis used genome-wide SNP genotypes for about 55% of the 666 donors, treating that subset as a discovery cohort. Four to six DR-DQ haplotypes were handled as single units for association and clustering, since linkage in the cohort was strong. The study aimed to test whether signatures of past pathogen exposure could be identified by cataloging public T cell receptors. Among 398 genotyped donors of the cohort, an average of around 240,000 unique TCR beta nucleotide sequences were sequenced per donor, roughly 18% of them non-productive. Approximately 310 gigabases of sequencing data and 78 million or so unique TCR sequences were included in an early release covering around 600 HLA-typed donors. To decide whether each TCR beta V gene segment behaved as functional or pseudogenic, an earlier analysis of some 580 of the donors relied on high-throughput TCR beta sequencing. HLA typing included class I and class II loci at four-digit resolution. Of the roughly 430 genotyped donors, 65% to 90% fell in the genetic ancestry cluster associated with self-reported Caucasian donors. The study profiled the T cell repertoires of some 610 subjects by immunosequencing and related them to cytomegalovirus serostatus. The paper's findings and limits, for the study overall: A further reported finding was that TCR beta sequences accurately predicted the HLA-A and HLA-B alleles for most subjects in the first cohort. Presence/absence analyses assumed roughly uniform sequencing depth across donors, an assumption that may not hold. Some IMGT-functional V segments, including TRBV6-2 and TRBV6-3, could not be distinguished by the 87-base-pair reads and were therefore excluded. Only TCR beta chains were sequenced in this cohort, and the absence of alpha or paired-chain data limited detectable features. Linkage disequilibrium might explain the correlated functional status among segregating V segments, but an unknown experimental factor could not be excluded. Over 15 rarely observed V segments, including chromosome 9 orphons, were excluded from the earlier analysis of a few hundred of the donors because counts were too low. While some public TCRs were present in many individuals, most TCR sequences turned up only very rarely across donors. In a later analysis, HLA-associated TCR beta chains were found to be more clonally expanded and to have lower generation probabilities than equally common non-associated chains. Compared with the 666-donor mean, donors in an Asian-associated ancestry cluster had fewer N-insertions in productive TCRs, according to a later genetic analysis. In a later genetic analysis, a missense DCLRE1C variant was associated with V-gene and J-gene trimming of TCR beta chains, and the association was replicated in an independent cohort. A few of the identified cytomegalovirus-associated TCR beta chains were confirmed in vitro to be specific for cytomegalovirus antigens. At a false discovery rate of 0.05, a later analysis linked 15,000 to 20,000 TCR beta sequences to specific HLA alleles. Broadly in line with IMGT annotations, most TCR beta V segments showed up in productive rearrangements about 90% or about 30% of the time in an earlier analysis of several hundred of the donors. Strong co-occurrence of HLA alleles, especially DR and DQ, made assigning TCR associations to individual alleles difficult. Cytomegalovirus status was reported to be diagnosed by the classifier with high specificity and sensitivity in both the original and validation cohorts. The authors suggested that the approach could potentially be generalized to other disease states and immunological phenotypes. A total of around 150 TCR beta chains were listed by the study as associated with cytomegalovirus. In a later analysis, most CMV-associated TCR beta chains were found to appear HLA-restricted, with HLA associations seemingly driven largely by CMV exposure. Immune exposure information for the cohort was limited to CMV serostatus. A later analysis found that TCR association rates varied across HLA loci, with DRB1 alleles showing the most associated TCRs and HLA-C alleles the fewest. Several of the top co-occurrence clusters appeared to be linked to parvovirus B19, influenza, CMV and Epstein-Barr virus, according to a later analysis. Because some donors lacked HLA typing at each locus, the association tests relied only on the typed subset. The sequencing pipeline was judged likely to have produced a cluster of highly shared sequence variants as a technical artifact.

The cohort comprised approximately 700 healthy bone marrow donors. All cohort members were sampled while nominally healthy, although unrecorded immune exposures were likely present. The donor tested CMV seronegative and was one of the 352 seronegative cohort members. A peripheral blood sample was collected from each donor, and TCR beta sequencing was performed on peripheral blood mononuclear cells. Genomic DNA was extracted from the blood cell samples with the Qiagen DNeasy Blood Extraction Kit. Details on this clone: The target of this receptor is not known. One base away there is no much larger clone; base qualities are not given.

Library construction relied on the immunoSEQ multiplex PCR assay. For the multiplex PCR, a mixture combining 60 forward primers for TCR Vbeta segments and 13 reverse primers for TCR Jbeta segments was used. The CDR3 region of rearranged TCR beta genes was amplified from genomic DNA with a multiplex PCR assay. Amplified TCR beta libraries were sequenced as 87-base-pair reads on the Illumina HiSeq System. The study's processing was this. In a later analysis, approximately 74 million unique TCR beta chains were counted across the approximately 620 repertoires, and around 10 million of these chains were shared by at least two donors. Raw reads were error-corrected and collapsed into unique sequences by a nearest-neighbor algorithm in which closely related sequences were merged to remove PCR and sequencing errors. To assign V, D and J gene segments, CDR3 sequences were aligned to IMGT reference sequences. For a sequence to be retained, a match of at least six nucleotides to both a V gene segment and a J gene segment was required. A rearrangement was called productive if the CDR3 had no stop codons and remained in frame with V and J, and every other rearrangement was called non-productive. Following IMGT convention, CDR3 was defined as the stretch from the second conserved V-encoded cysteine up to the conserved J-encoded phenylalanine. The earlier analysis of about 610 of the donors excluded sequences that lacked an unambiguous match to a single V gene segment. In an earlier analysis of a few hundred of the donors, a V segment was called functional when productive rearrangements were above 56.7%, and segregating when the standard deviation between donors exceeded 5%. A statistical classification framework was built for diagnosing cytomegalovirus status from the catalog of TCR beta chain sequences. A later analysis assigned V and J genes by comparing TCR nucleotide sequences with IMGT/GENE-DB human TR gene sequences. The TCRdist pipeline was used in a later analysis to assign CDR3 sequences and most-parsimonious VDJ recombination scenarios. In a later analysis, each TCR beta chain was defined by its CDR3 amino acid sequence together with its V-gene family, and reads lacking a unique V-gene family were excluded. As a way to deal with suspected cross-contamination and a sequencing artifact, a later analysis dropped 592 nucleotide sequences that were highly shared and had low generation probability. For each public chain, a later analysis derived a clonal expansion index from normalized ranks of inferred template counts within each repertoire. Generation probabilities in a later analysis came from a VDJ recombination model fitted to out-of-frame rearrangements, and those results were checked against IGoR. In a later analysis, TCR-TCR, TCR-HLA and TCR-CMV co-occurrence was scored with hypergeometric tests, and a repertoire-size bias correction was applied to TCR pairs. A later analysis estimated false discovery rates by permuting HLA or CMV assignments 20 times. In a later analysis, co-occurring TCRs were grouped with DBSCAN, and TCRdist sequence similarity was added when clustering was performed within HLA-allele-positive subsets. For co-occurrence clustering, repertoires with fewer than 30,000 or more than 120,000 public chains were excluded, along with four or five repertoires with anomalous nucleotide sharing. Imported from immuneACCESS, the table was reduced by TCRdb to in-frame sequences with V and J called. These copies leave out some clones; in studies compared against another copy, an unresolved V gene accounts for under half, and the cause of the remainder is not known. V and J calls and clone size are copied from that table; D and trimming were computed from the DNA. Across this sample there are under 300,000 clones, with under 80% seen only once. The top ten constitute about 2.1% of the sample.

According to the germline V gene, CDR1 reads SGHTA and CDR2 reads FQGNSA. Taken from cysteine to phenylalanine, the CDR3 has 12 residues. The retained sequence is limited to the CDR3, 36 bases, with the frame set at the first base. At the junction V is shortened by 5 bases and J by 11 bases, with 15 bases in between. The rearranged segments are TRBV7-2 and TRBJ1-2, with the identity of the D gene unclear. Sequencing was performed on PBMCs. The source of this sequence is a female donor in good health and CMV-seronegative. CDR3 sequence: CASSPDLGRYTF. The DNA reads TGTGCCAGCAGCCCAGACCTGGGGAGGTACACCTTC.